This T cell receptor (beta chain) was sequenced in a study of CD4 T cells in relation to SARS-CoV-2 and coronaviruses. After removal of 6 bases from V and 4 bases from J, the junction contained 8 bases not matched to a gene. Germline CDR1 is SGHTA and CDR2 is FQGNSA. This CDR3 is built from 14 residues. Notes on this clone: Its antigen remains unidentified.

Only in-frame clones appear in the TCRdb table, and some are missing; sequencing was by immunoSEQ multiplex PCR. The data show some 40,000 clones, about four fifths seen once. The sequencing sample was made of naive CD4+ T cells from PBMCs, cultured in vitro. Subset denoted: naive CD4+ T cells isolated by negative enrichment. The chain links TRBV7-2 to TRBJ1-2, with 7 bases matching TRBD1. The TCR was taken from an adult with COVID-19. CDR3 DNA sequence: TGTGCCAGCAGTCGTGACAGGGAGGGCTATGGCTACACCTTC. This sequence encodes CASSRDREGYGYTF.